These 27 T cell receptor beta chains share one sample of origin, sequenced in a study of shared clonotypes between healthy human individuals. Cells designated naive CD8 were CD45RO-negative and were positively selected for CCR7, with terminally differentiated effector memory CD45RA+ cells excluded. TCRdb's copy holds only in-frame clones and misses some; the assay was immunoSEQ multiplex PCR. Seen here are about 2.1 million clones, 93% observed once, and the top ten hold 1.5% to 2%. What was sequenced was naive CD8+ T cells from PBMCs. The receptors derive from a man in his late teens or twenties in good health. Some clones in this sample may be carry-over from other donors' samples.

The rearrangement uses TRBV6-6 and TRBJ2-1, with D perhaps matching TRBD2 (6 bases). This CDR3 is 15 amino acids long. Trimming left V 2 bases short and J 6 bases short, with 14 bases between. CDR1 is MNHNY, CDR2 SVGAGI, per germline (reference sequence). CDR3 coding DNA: TGTGCCAGCAGTTACCGTCTAGCGCCTTCCAATGAGCAGTTCTTC. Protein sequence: CASSYRLAPSNEQFF.

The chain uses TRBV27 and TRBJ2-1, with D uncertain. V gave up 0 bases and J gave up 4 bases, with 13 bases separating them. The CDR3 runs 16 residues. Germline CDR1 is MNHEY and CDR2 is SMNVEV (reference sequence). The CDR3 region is CASSLSRLDPYNEQFF. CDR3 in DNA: TGTGCCAGCAGTTTATCGAGACTCGACCCTTACAATGAGCAGTTCTTC.

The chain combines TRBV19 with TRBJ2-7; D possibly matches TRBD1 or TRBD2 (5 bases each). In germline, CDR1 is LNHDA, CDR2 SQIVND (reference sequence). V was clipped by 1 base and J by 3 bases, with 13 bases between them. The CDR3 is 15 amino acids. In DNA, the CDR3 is TGTGCCAGTAGTATAGGAGCAGGGACGGTCTACGAGCAGTACTTC. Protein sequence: CASSIGAGTVYEQYF.

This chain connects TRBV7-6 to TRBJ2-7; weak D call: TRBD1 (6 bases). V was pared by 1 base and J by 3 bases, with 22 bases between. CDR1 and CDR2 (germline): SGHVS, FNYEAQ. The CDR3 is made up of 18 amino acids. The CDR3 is CASSLGGRGFSLDYEQYF. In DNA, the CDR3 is TGTGCCAGCAGCTTAGGTGGCAGGGGATTCTCCCTTGACTACGAGCAGTACTTC.

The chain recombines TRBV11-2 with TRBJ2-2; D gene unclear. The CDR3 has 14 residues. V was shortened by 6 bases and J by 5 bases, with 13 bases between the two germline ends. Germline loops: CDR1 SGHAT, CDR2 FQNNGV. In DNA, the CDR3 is TGTGCCAGCAGACGGACCCTCGGAACCGGGGAGCTGTTTTTT. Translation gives CASRRTLGTGELFF. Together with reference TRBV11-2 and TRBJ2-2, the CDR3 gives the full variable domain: EAGVAQSPRYKIIEKRQSVAFWCNPISGHATLYWYQQILGQGPKLLIQFQNNGVVDDSQLPKDRFSAERLKGVDSTLKIQPAKLEDSAVYLCASRRTLGTGELFFGEGSRLTVL.

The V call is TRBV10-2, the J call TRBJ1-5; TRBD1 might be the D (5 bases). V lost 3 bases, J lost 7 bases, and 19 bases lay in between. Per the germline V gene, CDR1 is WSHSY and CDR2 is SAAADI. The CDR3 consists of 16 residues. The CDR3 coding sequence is TGCGCCAGCAGTGAATCCTCCGGGCGGGGGTTACAGCCCCAGCATTTT. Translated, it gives CASSESSGRGLQPQHF.

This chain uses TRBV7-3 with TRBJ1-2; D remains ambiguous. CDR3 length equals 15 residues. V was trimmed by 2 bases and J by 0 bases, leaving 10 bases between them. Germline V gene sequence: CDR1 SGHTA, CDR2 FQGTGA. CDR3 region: CASSLWWRTNYGYTF. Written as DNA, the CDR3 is TGTGCCAGCAGCTTATGGTGGCGGACTAACTATGGCTACACCTTC.

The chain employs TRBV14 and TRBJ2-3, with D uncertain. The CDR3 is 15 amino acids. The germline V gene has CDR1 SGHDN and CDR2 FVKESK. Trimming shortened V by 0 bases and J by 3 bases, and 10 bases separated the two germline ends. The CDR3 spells CASSQDDGRTDTQYF. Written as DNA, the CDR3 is TGTGCCAGCAGCCAAGATGATGGTAGGACAGATACGCAGTATTTT.

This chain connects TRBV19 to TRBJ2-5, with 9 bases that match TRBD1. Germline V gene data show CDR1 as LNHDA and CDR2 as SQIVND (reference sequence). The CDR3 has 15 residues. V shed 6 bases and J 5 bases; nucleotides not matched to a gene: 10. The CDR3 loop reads CASRTRDREAETQYF. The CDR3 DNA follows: TGTGCCAGTAGAACACGGGACAGGGAGGCGGAGACCCAGTACTTC.

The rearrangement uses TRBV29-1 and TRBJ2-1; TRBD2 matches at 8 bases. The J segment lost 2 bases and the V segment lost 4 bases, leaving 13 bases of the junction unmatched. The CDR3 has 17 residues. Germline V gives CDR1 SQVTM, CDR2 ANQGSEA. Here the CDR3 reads CSVGGWGGRIPYNEQFF. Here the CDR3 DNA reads TGCAGCGTTGGAGGGTGGGGCGGGAGGATCCCCTACAATGAGCAGTTCTTC.

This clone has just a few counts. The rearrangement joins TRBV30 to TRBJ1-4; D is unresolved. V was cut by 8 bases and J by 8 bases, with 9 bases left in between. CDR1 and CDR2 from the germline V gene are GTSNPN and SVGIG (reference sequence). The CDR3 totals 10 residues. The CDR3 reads CAGEFEKLFF. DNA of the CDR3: TGTGCCGGAGAGTTCGAAAAACTGTTTTTT.

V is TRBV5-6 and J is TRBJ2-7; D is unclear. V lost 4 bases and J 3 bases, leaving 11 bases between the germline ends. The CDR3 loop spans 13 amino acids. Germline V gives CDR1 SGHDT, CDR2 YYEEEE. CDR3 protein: CASSESSGYEQYF. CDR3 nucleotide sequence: TGTGCCAGCAGCGAATCGTCAGGCTACGAGCAGTACTTC. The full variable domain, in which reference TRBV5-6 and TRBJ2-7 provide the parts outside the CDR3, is DAGVTQSPTHLIKTRGQQVTLRCSPKSGHDTVSWYQQALGQGPQFIFQYYEEEERQRGNFPDRFSGHQFPNYSSELNVNALLLGDSALYLCASSESSGYEQYFGPGTRLTVT.

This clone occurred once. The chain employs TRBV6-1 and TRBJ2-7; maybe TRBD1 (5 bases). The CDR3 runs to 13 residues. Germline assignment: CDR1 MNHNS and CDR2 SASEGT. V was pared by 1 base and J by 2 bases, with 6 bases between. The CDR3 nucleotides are TGTGCCAGCAGTGAAGACAGGCCCTACGAGCAGTACTTC. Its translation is CASSEDRPYEQYF.

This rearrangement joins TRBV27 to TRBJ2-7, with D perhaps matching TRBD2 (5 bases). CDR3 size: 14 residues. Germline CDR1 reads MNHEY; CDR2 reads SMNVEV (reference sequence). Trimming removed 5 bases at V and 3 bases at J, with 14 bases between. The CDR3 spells CASSLNGILYEQYF. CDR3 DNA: TGTGCCAGCAGTCTAAACGGGATTCTCTACGAGCAGTACTTC.

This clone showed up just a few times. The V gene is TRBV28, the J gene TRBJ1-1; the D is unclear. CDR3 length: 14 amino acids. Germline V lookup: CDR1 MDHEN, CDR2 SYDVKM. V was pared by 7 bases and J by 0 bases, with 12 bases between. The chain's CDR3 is CASTPPRMNTEAFF. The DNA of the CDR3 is TGTGCCAGCACTCCTCCTAGGATGAACACTGAAGCTTTCTTT.

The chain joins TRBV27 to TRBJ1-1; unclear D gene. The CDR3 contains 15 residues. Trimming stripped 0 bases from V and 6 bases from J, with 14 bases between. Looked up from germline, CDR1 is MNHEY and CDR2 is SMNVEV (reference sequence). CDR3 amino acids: CASSLSPGRESEAFF. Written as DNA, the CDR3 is TGTGCCAGCAGTTTATCGCCGGGTAGGGAGTCTGAAGCTTTCTTT.

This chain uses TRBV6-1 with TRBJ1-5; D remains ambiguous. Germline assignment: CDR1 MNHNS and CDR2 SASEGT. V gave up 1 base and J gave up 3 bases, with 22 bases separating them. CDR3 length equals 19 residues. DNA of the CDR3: TGTGCCAGCAGTGAAGGGGCGAACTTGGCCAGGATCTCCAATCAGCCCCAGCATTTT. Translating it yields CASSEGANLARISNQPQHF.

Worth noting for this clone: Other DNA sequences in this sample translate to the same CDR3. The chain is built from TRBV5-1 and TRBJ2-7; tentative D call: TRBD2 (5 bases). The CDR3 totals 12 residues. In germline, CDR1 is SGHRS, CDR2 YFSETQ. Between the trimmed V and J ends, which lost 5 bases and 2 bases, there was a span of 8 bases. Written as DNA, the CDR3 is TGCGCCAGCAGTGGAGGTACCTACGAGCAGTACTTC. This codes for CASSGGTYEQYF.

CDR3 residues: CASSPLPGQGVVELFF. The CDR3, as DNA: TGTGCCAGTAGTCCCCTCCCGGGACAGGGGGTTGTGGAGCTGTTTTTT. V usage is TRBV19 and J usage is TRBJ2-2; the match to TRBD1 covers 11 bases. The V and J ends lost 5 bases and 10 bases, in that order; junction bases with no gene match: 12. The CDR3 runs to 16 residues. Germline CDR1 LNHDA, CDR2 SQIVND (reference sequence).

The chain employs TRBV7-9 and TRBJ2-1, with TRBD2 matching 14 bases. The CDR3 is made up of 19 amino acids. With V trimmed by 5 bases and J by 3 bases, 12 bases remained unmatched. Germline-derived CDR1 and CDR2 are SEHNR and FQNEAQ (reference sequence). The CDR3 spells CASSLGLAGVQVNYNEQFF. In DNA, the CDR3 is TGTGCCAGCAGCCTGGGACTAGCGGGAGTTCAAGTAAACTACAATGAGCAGTTCTTC.

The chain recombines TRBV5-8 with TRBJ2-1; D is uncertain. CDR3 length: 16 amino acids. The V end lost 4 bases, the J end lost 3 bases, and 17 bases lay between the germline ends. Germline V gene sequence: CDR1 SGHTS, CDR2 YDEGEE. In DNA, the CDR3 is TGTGCCAGCAGCACCCCGAGGAGCACCCTCTACAATGAGCAGTTCTTC. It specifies CASSTPRSTLYNEQFF.

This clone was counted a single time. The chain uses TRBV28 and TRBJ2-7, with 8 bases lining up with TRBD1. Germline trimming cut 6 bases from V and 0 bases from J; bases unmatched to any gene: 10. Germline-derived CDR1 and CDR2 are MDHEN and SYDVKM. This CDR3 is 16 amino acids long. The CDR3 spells CASRPGTGRSSYEQYF. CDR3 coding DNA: TGTGCCAGCAGACCCGGGACAGGTCGAAGCTCCTACGAGCAGTACTTC. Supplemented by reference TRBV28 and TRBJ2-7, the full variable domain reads DVKVTQSSRYLVKRTGEKVFLECVQDMDHENMFWYRQDPGLGLRLIYFSYDVKMKEKGDIPEGYSVSREKKERFSLILESASTNQTSMYLCASRPGTGRSSYEQYFGPGTRLTVT.

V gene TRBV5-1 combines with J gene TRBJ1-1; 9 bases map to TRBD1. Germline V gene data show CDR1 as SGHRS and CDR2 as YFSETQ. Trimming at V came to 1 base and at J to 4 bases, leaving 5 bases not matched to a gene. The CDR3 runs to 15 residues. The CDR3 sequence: CASSLPGTGSTEAFF. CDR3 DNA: TGCGCCAGCAGCTTGCCCGGGACAGGGAGCACTGAAGCTTTCTTT.

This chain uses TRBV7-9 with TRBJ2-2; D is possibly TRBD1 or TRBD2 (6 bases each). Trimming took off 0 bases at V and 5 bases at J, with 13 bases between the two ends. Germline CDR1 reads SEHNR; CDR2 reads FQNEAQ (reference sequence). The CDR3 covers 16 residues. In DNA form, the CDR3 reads TGTGCCAGCAGCTTAGCGCCGGGGGCGCGGACCGGGGAGCTGTTTTTT. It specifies CASSLAPGARTGELFF.

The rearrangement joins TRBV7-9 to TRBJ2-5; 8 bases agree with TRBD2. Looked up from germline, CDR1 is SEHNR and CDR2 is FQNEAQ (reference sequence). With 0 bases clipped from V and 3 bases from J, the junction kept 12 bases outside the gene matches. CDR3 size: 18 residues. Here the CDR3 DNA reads TGTGCCAGCAGCTTAGCTTGGAGCGGGAGCGAATTGGAAGAGACCCAGTACTTC. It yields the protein CASSLAWSGSELEETQYF.

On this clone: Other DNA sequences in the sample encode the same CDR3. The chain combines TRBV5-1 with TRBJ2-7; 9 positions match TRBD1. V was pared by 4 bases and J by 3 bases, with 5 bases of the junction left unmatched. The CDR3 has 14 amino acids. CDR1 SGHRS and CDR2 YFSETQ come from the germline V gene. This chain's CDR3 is CASSPRDRVYEQYF. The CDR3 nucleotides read TGCGCCAGCAGCCCGCGGGACAGGGTCTACGAGCAGTACTTC.

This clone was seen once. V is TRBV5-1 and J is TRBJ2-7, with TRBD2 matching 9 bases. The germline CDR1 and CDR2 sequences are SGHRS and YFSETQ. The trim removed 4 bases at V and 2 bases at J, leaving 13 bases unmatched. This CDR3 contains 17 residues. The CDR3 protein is CASSPDGRASGTYEQYF. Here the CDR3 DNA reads TGCGCCAGCAGCCCGGACGGTAGGGCTAGCGGGACCTACGAGCAGTACTTC.